The 7 T cell receptor beta chains below were found in one sample sequenced in a study of cytomegalovirus exposure and HLA in healthy donors. 13 Jbeta primers and 60 Vbeta primers were used for the PCR. Here immunoSEQ multiplex PCR was the method, and the copy in TCRdb shows in-frame clones only, minus some. This sample has more than 90,000 clones; approximately 81% occur once, and the top ten carry about 4%. Sequencing input: PBMCs. Every receptor here comes from a woman aged 35 to 49 in good health and CMV-seropositive.

The gene calls are TRBV6-5 and TRBJ1-1, with unresolved D. The germline V and J ends were trimmed by 0 bases and 1 base, with 9 bases remaining between them. Germline assignment: CDR1 MNHEY and CDR2 SVGAGI. The CDR3 loop spans 15 amino acids. Here the CDR3 reads CASSYSRKGNTEAFF. The CDR3 DNA is TGTGCCAGCAGTTACTCGCGGAAAGGGAACACTGAAGCTTTCTTT.

V and J are TRBV7-9 and TRBJ2-7; 9 bases fit TRBD2. The CDR3 consists of 13 residues. V gave up 8 bases and J gave up 5 bases; unmatched junction bases: 7. Germline lookup yields CDR1 SEHNR and CDR2 FQNEAQ (reference sequence). In DNA, the CDR3 is TGTGCCAGCCGTCGGGCGGGAGGGGACGAGCAGTACTTC. Its translation is CASRRAGGDEQYF.

This sequence joins TRBV27 and TRBJ2-3; 10 nucleotides line up with TRBD2. The trim removed 8 bases at V and 3 bases at J, leaving 17 bases unmatched. The V gene's germline CDR1 is MNHEY and CDR2 SMNVEV (reference sequence). This CDR3 is built from 18 residues. CDR3 coding DNA: TGTGCCAGCTCCCCCCGGCTAGCGGGAGCTGCGGGTACAGATACGCAGTATTTT. It specifies CASSPRLAGAAGTDTQYF.

The chain recombines TRBV5-6 with TRBJ1-6; D might be TRBD1 (6 bases). Germline V lookup: CDR1 SGHDT, CDR2 YYEEEE. The CDR3 length is 14 residues. The ends were cut back, 4 bases at V and 5 bases at J, with 10 bases in the middle. CDR3 sequence reads: CASSLRQDNSPLHF. The CDR3 bases are TGTGCCAGCAGCCTTCGACAGGATAATTCACCCCTCCACTTT.

The V call is TRBV2, the J call TRBJ1-1; no clear D. CDR1 and CDR2 (germline): SNHLY, FYNNEI. The length of the CDR3 is 14 residues. The germline V and J ends were trimmed by 6 bases and 1 base, with 12 bases remaining between them. The CDR3 DNA sequence: TGTGCCAGCAGCGACACGACATGGAACACTGAAGCTTTCTTT. It specifies CASSDTTWNTEAFF.

The genes are TRBV2 and TRBJ2-3, with 12 bases lining up with TRBD2. In germline, CDR1 is SNHLY, CDR2 FYNNEI. J was trimmed by 4 bases and V by 4 bases; bases with no gene match: 12. This CDR3 is 18 amino acids long. The CDR3 protein is CASSVWLAGGPIPDTQYF. The CDR3 DNA follows: TGTGCCAGCAGTGTATGGCTAGCGGGAGGGCCCATCCCAGATACGCAGTATTTT. Full variable domain (rest looked up from reference TRBV2 and TRBJ2-3): EPEVTQTPSHQVTQMGQEVILRCVPISNHLYFYWYRQILGQKVEFLVSFYNNEISEKSEIFDDQFSVERPDGSNFTLKIRSTKLEDSAMYFCASSVWLAGGPIPDTQYFGPGTRLTVL.

The rearrangement links TRBV19 to TRBJ2-5; tentatively, D is TRBD1 (6 bases). This CDR3 has 14 residues. CDR1 LNHDA and CDR2 SQIVND come from the germline V gene (reference sequence). With 3 bases removed from V and 5 bases from J, the gap between germline ends came to 13 bases. Here the CDR3 reads CASSIGTTSETQYF. The CDR3 DNA sequence: TGTGCCAGTAGTATTGGGACAACCAGTGAGACCCAGTACTTC.